Following are 24 T cell receptor beta chains from one sample sequenced in a study of T cell responses to AZD1222 COVID-19 vaccine. Clones were sequenced by immunoSEQ multiplex PCR, and TCRdb holds only the in-frame ones, with some missing. The sample records more than 90,000 clones, about nine tenths being singletons. Material: peripheral blood, obtained on day 0 of AZD1222 vaccination. These receptors came from an adult in good health.

The J gene is TRBJ1-1, the V gene TRBV28, with 10 bases fitting TRBD1. CDR1 and CDR2 (germline): MDHEN, SYDVKM. V lost 6 bases and J lost 5; bases outside the gene matches: 3. The CDR3 length is 13 residues. The CDR3 loop reads CASSQDRGTEAFF. The CDR3 DNA is TGTGCCAGCAGCCAGGACAGGGGGACTGAAGCTTTCTTT.

The V call is TRBV5-1, the J call TRBJ1-4; a weak D match, TRBD1 (5 bases). The CDR3 extends over 14 amino acids. Trimming took off 4 bases at V and 0 bases at J, with 7 bases between the two ends. Germline V lookup: CDR1 SGHRS, CDR2 YFSETQ. CDR3: CASSPTATNEKLFF. DNA for the CDR3: TGCGCCAGCAGCCCGACAGCAACTAATGAAAAACTGTTTTTT.

The chain combines TRBV5-1 with TRBJ1-1; D is perhaps TRBD1 (5 bases). The CDR3 is made up of 14 amino acids. Per the germline V gene, CDR1 is SGHRS and CDR2 is YFSETQ. The V gene lost 2 bases and the J gene lost 4 bases, with 12 bases spanning the gap. The DNA for the CDR3 is TGCGCCAGCAGCTTCGCGAATAGGGGCACTGAAGCTTTCTTT. It encodes CASSFANRGTEAFF.

The V gene is TRBV7-8, the J gene TRBJ1-1, with 7 bases lining up with TRBD1. J gave up 0 bases and V 5 bases, and 3 bases lay outside the gene matches. CDR1 is SGHVS, CDR2 FQNEAQ, per germline. The CDR3 totals 14 residues. The CDR3 here is CASSRTGVNTEAFF. The CDR3 coding sequence is TGTGCCAGCAGCCGTACAGGGGTGAACACTGAAGCTTTCTTT.

The genes are TRBV6-5 and TRBJ2-1; 12 nucleotides match TRBD2. CDR3 length equals 14 residues. Germline values: CDR1 MNHEY, CDR2 SVGAGI. Trimming took 6 bases from V and 9 from J; bases not matched to a gene: 6. The CDR3 nucleotides are TGTGCCAGCAGATCTGGACTAGCGGGGAGTGAGCAGTTCTTC. Amino acids: CASRSGLAGSEQFF.

V and J are TRBV5-6 and TRBJ1-1; possible D gene TRBD1, 5 bases. Germline V gives CDR1 SGHDT, CDR2 YYEEEE. There are 14 residues in the CDR3. The ends were cut back, 3 bases at V and 4 bases at J, with 13 bases in the middle. The CDR3 DNA follows: TGTGCCAGCAGCTGGGGGGTTTTCGGCACTGAAGCTTTCTTT. It codes for CASSWGVFGTEAFF.

CDR3: CASRADSSSYNSPLHF. CDR3 in DNA: TGTGCCAGCAGAGCGGACTCCAGCTCCTATAATTCACCCCTCCACTTT. V usage is TRBV7-2 and J usage is TRBJ1-6; D gene ambiguous. V was shortened by 6 bases and J by 0 bases, with 12 bases between the two germline ends. Germline CDR1 SGHTA, CDR2 FQGNSA. The CDR3 runs 16 residues.

In this sample, this clone turned up once. The rearrangement joins TRBV6-5 to TRBJ1-4, with 8 nucleotides matching TRBD1. Germline lookup yields CDR1 MNHEY and CDR2 SVGAGI. This CDR3 region has 14 residues. V trimming: 9 bases; J trimming: 10 bases; junction bases outside the gene matches: 13. CDR3 sequence (DNA): TGTGCCAGTGTCAGTTCCGACAGGGGTGGAAAACTGTTTTTT. It codes for CASVSSDRGGKLFF.

The chain has TRBV12-5 and TRBJ1-1; TRBD1 aligns across 8 bases. Germline V CDR1 and CDR2: LGHNT, FRNRAP. J was trimmed by 8 bases and V by 5 bases; bases with no gene match: 4. The CDR3 is made up of 12 amino acids. CDR3 in DNA: TGTGCTAGTGGTCCAGGGGGCCGGGAAGCTTTCTTT. Protein: CASGPGGREAFF.

V usage is TRBV6-4 and J usage is TRBJ1-2, with D perhaps matching TRBD1 (6 bases). The CDR3 contains 17 residues. Trimming cost V 2 bases and J 4 bases, with 20 bases left between them. Germline CDR1 is MRHNA and CDR2 is SNTAGT. CDR3: CASSDTGKADTSYGYTF. The CDR3 nucleotides read TGTGCCAGCAGTGACACAGGGAAAGCTGATACCTCCTATGGCTACACCTTC.

The chain joins TRBV27 to TRBJ2-2, with TRBD1 matching 9 bases. The V gene end was trimmed by 6 bases and the J gene end by 5 bases; junction bases not matched to a gene: 13. The CDR3 extends over 17 amino acids. CDR1 and CDR2 from the germline V gene are MNHEY and SMNVEV (reference sequence). CDR3 sequence: CASRPLSGQGQTGELFF. The CDR3 DNA is TGTGCCAGCAGGCCCCTGTCGGGACAGGGTCAAACCGGGGAGCTGTTTTTT.

The chain links TRBV30 to TRBJ1-5; D gene ambiguous. Looked up from germline, CDR1 is GTSNPN and CDR2 is SVGIG (reference sequence). The CDR3 sequence is 13 residues long. V was clipped by 0 bases and J by 6 bases, with 9 bases between them. The CDR3 is CAWSVMGSQPQHF. In DNA, the CDR3 is TGTGCCTGGAGTGTAATGGGGAGTCAGCCCCAGCATTTT.

The rearrangement joins TRBV28 to TRBJ2-5; D is unresolved. Deletions cut 5 bases from V and 1 base from J, with 11 bases between. The CDR3 sequence is 14 residues long. CDR1 is MDHEN, CDR2 SYDVKM, per germline. CDR3 in amino acids: CASSPAQTQETQYF. In DNA, the CDR3 is TGTGCCAGCAGTCCGGCGCAGACCCAAGAGACCCAGTACTTC.

The rearrangement links TRBV7-6 to TRBJ2-3; D ambiguous. The V end was cut by 5 bases, the J end by 9 bases, with 18 bases between. The CDR3 runs to 14 residues. CDR1 and CDR2 from the germline V gene are SGHVS and FNYEAQ. The CDR3 sequence is CASSLDTSQITQYF. CDR3 sequence (DNA): TGTGCCAGCAGCCTCGACACTTCACAGATAACGCAGTATTTT.

The chain combines TRBV2 with TRBJ1-2; weak D call: TRBD1 (5 bases). The CDR3 runs 13 residues. In germline, CDR1 is SNHLY, CDR2 FYNNEI. The V gene lost 7 bases and the J gene lost 4 bases, with 13 bases spanning the gap. The CDR3 sequence: CASNGGWGYGYTF. CDR3 nucleotide sequence: TGTGCCAGCAACGGGGGTTGGGGCTATGGCTACACCTTC.

The chain joins TRBV11-2 to TRBJ1-2; D is undetermined. V was clipped by 0 bases and J by 2 bases, with 10 bases between them. The CDR3 covers 15 residues. Germline V CDR1 and CDR2: SGHAT, FQNNGV. CDR3 sequence (DNA): TGTGCCAGCAGCTTAGAAATGGCTCTCAACTATGGCTACACCTTC. It specifies CASSLEMALNYGYTF.

Notes on this clone: One end of the junction does not line up with germline, which may come from a read error. The J gene is TRBJ1-1, the V gene TRBV29-1, with D unresolved. Germline lookup yields CDR1 SQVTM and CDR2 ANQGSEA. The CDR3 covers 10 residues. The CDR3 here is CSVKDTEAFF. The CDR3 DNA is TGCAGCGTTAAAGACACAGAAGCTTTCTTT.

V usage is TRBV30 and J usage is TRBJ1-1; 7 nucleotides line up with TRBD1. This CDR3 has 12 amino acids. J was trimmed by 8 bases and V by 0 bases; bases with no gene match: 3. Germline loops: CDR1 GTSNPN, CDR2 SVGIG (reference sequence). The CDR3 DNA reads as TGTGCCTGGAGTGTACGGGACAGAGAAGCTTTCTTT. Translation: CAWSVRDREAFF.

The CDR3 reads CASSYGRGTYEQYF. The CDR3 DNA follows: TGTGCCAGCAGTTACGGCAGGGGCACCTACGAGCAGTACTTC. V usage is TRBV27 and J usage is TRBJ2-7; D might be TRBD1 (6 bases). V was pared by 4 bases and J by 2 bases, with 12 bases between. The CDR3 contains 14 residues. Germline values: CDR1 MNHEY, CDR2 SMNVEV (reference sequence).

The chain uses TRBV27 and TRBJ1-1; TRBD1 might be the D (5 bases). V was shortened by 5 bases and J by 5 bases, with 15 bases between the two germline ends. Germline CDR1 and CDR2: MNHEY and SMNVEV (reference sequence). The CDR3 spans 14 residues. This CDR3 is CASSPTTGVTEAFF. CDR3 DNA: TGTGCCAGCAGTCCAACAACGGGGGTTACTGAAGCTTTCTTT.

This clone occurred once. The chain employs TRBV5-6 and TRBJ1-1; TRBD1 is a possible D gene (5 bases). V shed 2 bases and J shed 6 bases, with 14 bases lying between them. The CDR3 has 14 residues. Germline loops: CDR1 SGHDT, CDR2 YYEEEE. CDR3 sequence (DNA): TGTGCCAGCAGCTTCATGGGGGGTCTCCCTGAAGCTTTCTTT. It translates to CASSFMGGLPEAFF. The variable domain in full, with the rest retrieved from reference TRBV5-6 and TRBJ1-1, is DAGVTQSPTHLIKTRGQQVTLRCSPKSGHDTVSWYQQALGQGPQFIFQYYEEEERQRGNFPDRFSGHQFPNYSSELNVNALLLGDSALYLCASSFMGGLPEAFFGQGTRLTVV.

V usage is TRBV19 and J usage is TRBJ2-3; D is unclear. The ends were cut back, 1 base at V and 4 bases at J, with 12 bases in the middle. CDR3 length equals 15 residues. CDR1 is LNHDA, CDR2 SQIVND, per germline (reference sequence). This CDR3 reads CASSIGSGVADTQYF. In DNA, the CDR3 is TGTGCCAGTAGTATAGGGTCTGGGGTGGCAGATACGCAGTATTTT. Looking up the rest from reference TRBV19 and TRBJ2-3 gives the full variable domain: DGGITQSPKYLFRKEGQNVTLSCEQNLNHDAMYWYRQDPGQGLRLIYYSQIVNDFQKGDIAEGYSVSREKKESFPLTVTSAQKNPTAFYLCASSIGSGVADTQYFGPGTRLTVL.

The chain combines TRBV7-8 with TRBJ1-5; possibly TRBD1 for D (5 bases). Trimming stripped 3 bases from V and 6 bases from J, with 15 bases between. CDR1 is SGHVS, CDR2 FQNEAQ, per germline. This CDR3 is built from 15 residues. CDR3 in DNA: TGTGCCAGCAGCTTTGGGACGGCCGATGGTCAGCCCCAGCATTTT. Amino acids: CASSFGTADGQPQHF. The full variable domain, its missing parts supplied by reference TRBV7-8 and TRBJ1-5, is GAGVSQSPRYKVAKRGQDVALRCDPISGHVSLFWYQQALGQGPEFLTYFQNEAQLDKSGLPSDRFFAERPEGSVSTLKIQRTQQEDSAVYLCASSFGTADGQPQHFGDGTRLSIL.

The chain uses TRBV28 and TRBJ2-5, with TRBD2 as a possible D gene (6 bases). The germline CDR1 and CDR2 sequences are MDHEN and SYDVKM. V was cut by 4 bases and J by 5 bases, with 17 bases left in between. CDR3 length equals 15 residues. The CDR3 reads CASSWRGADGETQYF. The CDR3 DNA reads TGTGCCAGCAGTTGGCGGGGAGCGGATGGGGAGACCCAGTACTTC.